This T cell receptor (beta chain) was sequenced for a study of CD8+ T cells in alopecia areata. Isolated RNA was reverse transcribed into cDNA used as the sequencing template. Here immunoSEQ multiplex PCR was the method, and the copy in TCRdb shows in-frame clones only, minus some. The sample has about 69,000 clones, 50% to 75% seen once. The germline V gene has CDR1 MRHNA and CDR2 SNTAGT. Trimming at V came to 0 bases and at J to 4 bases, leaving 4 bases not matched to a gene. The CDR3 length is 16 residues. The chain uses TRBV6-4 and TRBJ2-1; 9 nucleotides align to TRBD2. The specimen was CD8+ T cells sorted from blood, collected at week 0. The source of this sequence is a human donor with alopecia areata. The DNA of the CDR3 is TGTGCCAGCAGTGACTCGCAGCTAGCGGGGTACAATGAGCAGTTCTTC. It translates to CASSDSQLAGYNEQFF.